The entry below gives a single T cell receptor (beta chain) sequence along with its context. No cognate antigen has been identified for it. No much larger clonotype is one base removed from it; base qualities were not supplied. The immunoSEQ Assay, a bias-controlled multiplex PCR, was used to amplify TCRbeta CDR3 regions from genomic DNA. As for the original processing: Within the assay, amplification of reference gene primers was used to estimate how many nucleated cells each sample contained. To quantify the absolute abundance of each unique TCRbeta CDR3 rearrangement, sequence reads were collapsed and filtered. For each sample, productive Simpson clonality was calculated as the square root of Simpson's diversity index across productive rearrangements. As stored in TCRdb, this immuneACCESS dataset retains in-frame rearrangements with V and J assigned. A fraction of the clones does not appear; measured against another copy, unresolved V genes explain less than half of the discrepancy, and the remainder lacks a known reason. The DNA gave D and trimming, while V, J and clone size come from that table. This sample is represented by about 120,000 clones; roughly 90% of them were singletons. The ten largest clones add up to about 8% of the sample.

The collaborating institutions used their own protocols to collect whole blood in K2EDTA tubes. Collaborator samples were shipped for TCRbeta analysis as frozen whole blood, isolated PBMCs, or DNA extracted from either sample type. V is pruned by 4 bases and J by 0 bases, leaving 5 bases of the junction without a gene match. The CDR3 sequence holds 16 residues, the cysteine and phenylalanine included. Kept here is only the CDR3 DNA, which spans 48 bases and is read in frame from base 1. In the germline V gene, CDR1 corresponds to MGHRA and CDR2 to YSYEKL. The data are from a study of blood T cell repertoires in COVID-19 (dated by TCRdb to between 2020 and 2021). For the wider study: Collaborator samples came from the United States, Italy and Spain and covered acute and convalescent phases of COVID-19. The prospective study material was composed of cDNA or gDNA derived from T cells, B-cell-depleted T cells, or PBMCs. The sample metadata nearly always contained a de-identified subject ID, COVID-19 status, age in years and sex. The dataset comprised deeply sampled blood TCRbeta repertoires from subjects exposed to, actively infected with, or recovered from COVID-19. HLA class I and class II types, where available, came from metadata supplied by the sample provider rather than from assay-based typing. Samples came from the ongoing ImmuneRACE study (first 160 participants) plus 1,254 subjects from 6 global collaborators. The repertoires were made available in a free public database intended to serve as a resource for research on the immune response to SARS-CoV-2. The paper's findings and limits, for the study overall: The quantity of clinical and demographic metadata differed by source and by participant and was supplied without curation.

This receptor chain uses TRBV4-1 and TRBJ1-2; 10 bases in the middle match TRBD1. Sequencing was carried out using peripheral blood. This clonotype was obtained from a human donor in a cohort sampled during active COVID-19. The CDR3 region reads CASSLVGQGANYGYTF. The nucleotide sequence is TGCGCCAGCAGCCTTGTCGGACAGGGGGCTAACTATGGCTACACCTTC.